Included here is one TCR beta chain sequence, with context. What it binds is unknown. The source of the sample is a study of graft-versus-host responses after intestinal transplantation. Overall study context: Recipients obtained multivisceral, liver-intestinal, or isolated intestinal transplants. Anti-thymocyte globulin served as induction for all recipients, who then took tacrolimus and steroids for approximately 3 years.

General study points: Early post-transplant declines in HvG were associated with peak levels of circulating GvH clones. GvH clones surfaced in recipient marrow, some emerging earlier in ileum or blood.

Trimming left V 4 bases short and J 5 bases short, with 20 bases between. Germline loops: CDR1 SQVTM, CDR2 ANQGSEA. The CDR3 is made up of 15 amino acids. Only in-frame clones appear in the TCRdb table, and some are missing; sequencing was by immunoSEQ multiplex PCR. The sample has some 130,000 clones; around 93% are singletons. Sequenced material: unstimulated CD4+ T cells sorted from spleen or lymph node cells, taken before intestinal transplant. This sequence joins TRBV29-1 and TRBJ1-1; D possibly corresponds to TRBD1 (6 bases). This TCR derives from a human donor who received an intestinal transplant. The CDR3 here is CSVAVRGRRRTEAFF. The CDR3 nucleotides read TGCAGCGTTGCGGTCAGGGGCCGAAGGAGGACTGAAGCTTTCTTT.